Shown below are 21 T cell receptor beta chains from a single sample sequenced in a study of cytomegalovirus exposure and HLA in healthy donors. With 60 Vbeta and 13 Jbeta primers, the PCR was carried out. The protocol was immunoSEQ multiplex PCR, while the TCRdb copy is restricted to in-frame clones and leaves out a portion. The data show roughly 100,000 clones, around 80% seen once. Source material: PBMCs. These TCRs come from a woman aged 18-29 years in good health and CMV-seropositive.

V and J are TRBV19 and TRBJ2-1, with TRBD2 identical over 10 bases. This CDR3 is 18 amino acids long. The V gene end was trimmed by 2 bases and the J gene end by 2 bases; junction bases not matched to a gene: 9. Germline CDR1 is LNHDA and CDR2 is SQIVND (reference sequence). The CDR3 loop is CASSIPPPGLAPYNEQFF. DNA of the CDR3: TGTGCCAGTAGTATACCACCACCGGGACTAGCGCCCTACAATGAGCAGTTCTTC. The full variable domain, completed using reference TRBV19 and TRBJ2-1, is DGGITQSPKYLFRKEGQNVTLSCEQNLNHDAMYWYRQDPGQGLRLIYYSQIVNDFQKGDIAEGYSVSREKKESFPLTVTSAQKNPTAFYLCASSIPPPGLAPYNEQFFGPGTRLTVL.

The chain has TRBV7-9 and TRBJ2-5; 7 positions match TRBD2. The V gene's germline CDR1 is SEHNR and CDR2 FQNEAQ (reference sequence). V lost 1 base, J lost 3 bases, and 8 bases stayed unmatched. This CDR3 contains 16 residues. CDR3 DNA: TGTGCCAGCAGCTTAGACCCCGGGGGGATGGAAGAGACCCAGTACTTC. It specifies CASSLDPGGMEETQYF. The complete variable domain, with remaining parts taken from reference TRBV7-9 and TRBJ2-5, reads DTGVSQNPRHKITKRGQNVTFRCDPISEHNRLYWYRQTLGQGPEFLTYFQNEAQLEKSRLLSDRFSAERPKGSFSTLEIQRTEQGDSAMYLCASSLDPGGMEETQYFGPGTRLLVL.

CDR3 bases: TGTGCCAGCAGTCCTAGGAGTCTAGGTGAAAAACTGTTTTTT. Its protein product is CASSPRSLGEKLFF. The chain uses TRBV27 and TRBJ1-4; D call uncertain. Germline CDR1 MNHEY, CDR2 SMNVEV (reference sequence). The CDR3 runs to 14 residues. Between the trimmed V and J ends, which lost 5 bases and 7 bases, there was a span of 14 bases.

The chain is built from TRBV2 and TRBJ2-3, with D possibly TRBD2 on 6 matching bases. V was pared by 2 bases and J by 0 bases, with 12 bases between. The CDR3 covers 16 residues. Per germline, CDR1 SNHLY and CDR2 FYNNEI. This CDR3 reads CASSESSGASTDTQYF. CDR3 DNA: TGTGCCAGCAGTGAAAGTAGCGGAGCTAGCACAGATACGCAGTATTTT.

This rearrangement joins TRBV6-5 to TRBJ2-7; tentatively, D is TRBD1 (6 bases). Germline V lookup: CDR1 MNHEY, CDR2 SVGAGI. The CDR3 extends over 15 amino acids. The ends were cut back, 6 bases at V and 1 base at J, with 16 bases in the middle. In DNA, the CDR3 is TGTGCCAGCAGGGACCGGGACATCGGATCCTACGAGCAGTACTTC. It encodes CASRDRDIGSYEQYF.

The chain combines TRBV28 with TRBJ2-1; TRBD2 matches 10 bases. Germline values: CDR1 MDHEN, CDR2 SYDVKM. The CDR3 spans 16 residues. V trimming: 6 bases; J trimming: 0 bases; junction bases outside the gene matches: 5. The CDR3 DNA reads as TGTGCCAGCAGGTCCGGACTAGCGGCCTCCTACAATGAGCAGTTCTTC. It codes for CASRSGLAASYNEQFF. Full variable domain (missing parts from reference TRBV28 and TRBJ2-1): DVKVTQSSRYLVKRTGEKVFLECVQDMDHENMFWYRQDPGLGLRLIYFSYDVKMKEKGDIPEGYSVSREKKERFSLILESASTNQTSMYLCASRSGLAASYNEQFFGPGTRLTVL.

Concerning this clone itself: Other DNA sequences of this sample code for an identical CDR3. J is TRBJ2-7 and V is TRBV7-6; no firm D call. V dropped 1 base and J dropped 3 bases, with 7 bases sitting between them. The length of the CDR3 is 13 residues. Germline CDR1 and CDR2: SGHVS and FNYEAQ. CDR3 loop: CASSLGASYEQYF. The CDR3 DNA follows: TGTGCCAGCAGCTTAGGCGCGAGCTACGAGCAGTACTTC.

This clone appeared a few times. CDR3 protein: CAISETSGSTGELFF. The CDR3 DNA sequence: TGTGCCATCAGTGAGACTAGCGGGAGCACCGGGGAGCTGTTTTTT. The genes are TRBV10-3 and TRBJ2-2, with 11 bases matching TRBD2. Germline V CDR1 and CDR2: ENHRY, SYGVKD. CDR3 size: 15 residues. Trimming took 2 bases from V and 4 from J; bases not matched to a gene: 0.

There are a few counts of this clone. This is likely an artifact of a read error, given a far larger clone one base away. This chain connects TRBV6-5 to TRBJ1-2, with 7 bases identical to TRBD1. V trimming: 8 bases; J trimming: 4 bases; junction bases outside the gene matches: 10. The CDR3 length is 14 residues. The germline V gene encodes CDR1 MNHEY and CDR2 SVGAGI. CDR3 region: CASLPGQRPYGYTF. Written as DNA, the CDR3 is TGTGCCAGCCTTCCGGGACAGCGCCCCTATGGCTACACCTTC.

V usage is TRBV2 and J usage is TRBJ1-1; TRBD1 aligns across 8 bases. The CDR3 is 13 residues long. Unmatched junction bases numbered 4, after V lost 7 bases and J lost 3 bases. Germline assignment: CDR1 SNHLY and CDR2 FYNNEI. The CDR3 loop reads CASTTGVDTEAFF. DNA of the CDR3: TGTGCCAGCACGACAGGGGTGGACACTGAAGCTTTCTTT.

CDR3 DNA: TGTGCCAGCAGAAAAGAGGGGGCGGGGTCTCTAGAGACCCAGTACTTC. It yields the protein CASRKEGAGSLETQYF. The rearrangement links TRBV28 to TRBJ2-5; D might be TRBD1 (7 bases). The V end was cut by 6 bases, the J end by 4 bases, with 21 bases between. The V gene's germline CDR1 is MDHEN and CDR2 SYDVKM. The CDR3 extends over 16 amino acids.

The genes are TRBV13 and TRBJ1-2; 7 bases map to TRBD1. Trimming cost V 2 bases and J 6 bases; bases outside gene matches: 3. Germline CDR1 reads PRHDT; CDR2 reads FYEKMQ (reference sequence). This CDR3 is built from 13 residues. The CDR3 region has the DNA TGTGCCAGCAGCTTAAGTACAGGGGATGGCTACACCTTC. Its translation is CASSLSTGDGYTF.

V gene TRBV6-1 combines with J gene TRBJ1-3; the D gene is possibly TRBD1 (6 bases). CDR3 length equals 13 residues. Germline V gives CDR1 MNHNS, CDR2 SASEGT. V lost 6 bases and J 3 bases, leaving 9 bases between the germline ends. The CDR3, as DNA: TGTGCCAGCAGAAGGACAGATGGAAACACCATATATTTT. Encoded protein: CASRRTDGNTIYF.

This chain joins TRBV9 and TRBJ2-3; D unclear. The CDR3 length is 15 residues. V lost 1 base, J lost 2 bases, and 11 bases lay in between. In germline, CDR1 is SGDLS, CDR2 YYNGEE. In DNA, the CDR3 is TGTGCCAGCAGCGTATCTGAGCATTTCACAGATACGCAGTATTTT. It specifies CASSVSEHFTDTQYF.

As to this clone: At the DNA level, this CDR3 is encoded by other sequences in the same sample as well. The chain recombines TRBV6-5 with TRBJ2-7; tentatively, D is TRBD2 (5 bases). This CDR3 region has 13 residues. Germline V gene data show CDR1 as MNHEY and CDR2 as SVGAGI. V lost 0 bases to trimming and J lost 4 bases, with 7 bases between them. CDR3 amino acids: CASSYSRGYEQYF. As DNA, the CDR3 is TGTGCCAGCAGTTACTCTCGGGGTTACGAGCAGTACTTC.

The chain combines TRBV29-1 with TRBJ2-3; a possible D gene is TRBD2 (7 bases). Trimming left V 3 bases short and J 4 bases short, with 11 bases between. Germline CDR1 SQVTM, CDR2 ANQGSEA. The CDR3 contains 13 residues. The chain's CDR3 is CSVERGTPDTQYF. The DNA of the CDR3 is TGCAGCGTTGAGCGGGGGACACCAGATACGCAGTATTTT.

The V call is TRBV7-9, the J call TRBJ2-6, with 7 bases aligning to TRBD1. The V and J ends lost 5 bases and 2 bases, in that order; junction bases with no gene match: 6. CDR1 SEHNR and CDR2 FQNEAQ come from the germline V gene (reference sequence). This CDR3 spans 16 amino acids. CDR3 DNA sequence: TGTGCCAGCAGCCGGGACAGAGGAGCTGGGGCCAACGTCCTGACTTTC. Its protein is CASSRDRGAGANVLTF.

This clone was seen a handful of times. The DNA of the CDR3 is TGTGCCAGCAGCGGAACAGTCACCTACGAGCAGTACTTC. As protein: CASSGTVTYEQYF. This chain uses TRBV5-6 with TRBJ2-7; D is ambiguous. Deletions cut 4 bases from V and 2 bases from J, with 10 bases between. Looked up from germline, CDR1 is SGHDT and CDR2 is YYEEEE. CDR3 length: 13 residues. Looking up the rest from reference TRBV5-6 and TRBJ2-7 gives the full variable domain: DAGVTQSPTHLIKTRGQQVTLRCSPKSGHDTVSWYQQALGQGPQFIFQYYEEEERQRGNFPDRFSGHQFPNYSSELNVNALLLGDSALYLCASSGTVTYEQYFGPGTRLTVT.

This chain joins TRBV2 and TRBJ1-6; D not certain. Germline lookup yields CDR1 SNHLY and CDR2 FYNNEI. The CDR3 covers 15 residues. Trimming stripped 2 bases from V and 7 bases from J, with 12 bases between. This CDR3 reads CASSESSVQNSPLHF. The CDR3 nucleotides read TGTGCCAGCAGTGAAAGTTCGGTCCAAAATTCACCCCTCCACTTT.

J is TRBJ2-2 and V is TRBV9; D gene unclear. The CDR3 length is 15 residues. Trimming pared 3 bases from V and 0 bases from J, leaving 9 bases between. CDR1 is SGDLS, CDR2 YYNGEE, per germline. CDR3 DNA sequence: TGTGCCAGCAGCGCCAGTTCCGCGAACACCGGGGAGCTGTTTTTT. It translates to CASSASSANTGELFF. Supplemented by reference TRBV9 and TRBJ2-2, the full variable domain reads DSGVTQTPKHLITATGQRVTLRCSPRSGDLSVYWYQQSLDQGLQFLIQYYNGEERAKGNILERFSAQQFPDLHSELNLSSLELGDSALYFCASSASSANTGELFFGEGSRLTVL.

This chain connects TRBV5-1 to TRBJ2-5, with D possibly TRBD2 on 6 matching bases. The J call may not be correct, given that the DNA end is closer to TRBJ2-7. The CDR3 length is 15 residues. In germline, CDR1 is SGHRS, CDR2 YFSETQ. In DNA, the CDR3 is TGCGCCAGCAGCTTGGTGGGGGACTCAGCGAACGAGCAGTACTTC. Protein sequence: CASSLVGDSANEQYF.